Detailed here is one T cell receptor beta chain. This CDR3 has 14 residues. Germline CDR1 and CDR2: LNHDA and SQIVND (reference sequence). The J segment lost 0 bases and the V segment lost 6 bases, leaving 2 bases of the junction unmatched. TCRdb's copy holds only in-frame clones and misses some; the assay was immunoSEQ multiplex PCR. The data show under 450,000 clones, with about 93% seen just once and around 6.8% held by the top ten. The record originates from a study of control samples from healthy donors and cancer patients. Sequencing input: PBMCs. The gene calls are TRBV19 and TRBJ2-7; 10 nucleotides line up with TRBD1. The receptor's source is a man aged 35 to 55 with head and neck cancer. CDR3 residues: CASRGQGHSYEQYF. The CDR3 bases are TGTGCCAGTAGGGGACAGGGGCACTCCTACGAGCAGTACTTC.